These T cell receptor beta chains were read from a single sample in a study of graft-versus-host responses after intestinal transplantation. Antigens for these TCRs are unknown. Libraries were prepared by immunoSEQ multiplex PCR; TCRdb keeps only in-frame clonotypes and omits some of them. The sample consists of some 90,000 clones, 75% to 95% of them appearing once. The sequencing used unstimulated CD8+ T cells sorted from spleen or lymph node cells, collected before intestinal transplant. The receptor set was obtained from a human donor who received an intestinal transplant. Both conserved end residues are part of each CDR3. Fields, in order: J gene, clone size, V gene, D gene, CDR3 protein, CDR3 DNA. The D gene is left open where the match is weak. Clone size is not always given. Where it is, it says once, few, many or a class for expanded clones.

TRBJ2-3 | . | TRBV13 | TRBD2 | CASSPTLLAGSNTDTQYF | TGTGCCAGCAGCCCTACCCTACTAGCGGGGAGTAACACAGATACGCAGTATTTT
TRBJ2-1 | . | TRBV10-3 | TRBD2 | CAITTSAYNEQFF | TGTGCCATCACAACTAGCGCCTACAATGAGCAGTTCTTC
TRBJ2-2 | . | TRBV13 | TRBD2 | CASSLGGLVAGELFF | TGTGCCAGCAGCTTAGGAGGACTAGTAGCCGGGGAGCTGTTTTTT
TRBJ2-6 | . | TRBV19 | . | CASSWGTGANVLTF | TGTGCCAGTAGTTGGGGAACTGGGGCCAACGTCCTGACTTTC
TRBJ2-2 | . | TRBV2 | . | CASIGETGELFF | TGTGCCAGCATTGGGGAAACCGGGGAGCTGTTTTTT
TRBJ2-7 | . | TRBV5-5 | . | CASSPKGSYIWSEQYF | TGTGCCAGCAGCCCTAAAGGATCTTACATCTGGAGCGAGCAGTACTTC
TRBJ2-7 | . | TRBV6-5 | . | CASSYFGAGYEQYF | TGTGCCAGCAGTTACTTTGGGGCGGGATACGAGCAGTACTTC
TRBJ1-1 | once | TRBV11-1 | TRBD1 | CASSRDSEGDEAFF | TGTGCCAGCAGCCGGGACAGTGAAGGGGACGAAGCTTTCTTT
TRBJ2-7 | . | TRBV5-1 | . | CASSLGVLGYEQYF | TGCGCCAGCAGCTTGGGGGTGTTAGGGTACGAGCAGTACTTC
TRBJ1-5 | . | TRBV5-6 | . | CASSSGAGQPQHF | TGTGCCAGCAGCTCCGGGGCCGGTCAGCCCCAGCATTTT
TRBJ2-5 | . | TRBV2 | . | CASSDGGRETQYF | TGTGCCAGCAGTGATGGGGGGCGAGAGACCCAGTACTTC
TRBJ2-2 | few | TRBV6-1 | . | CASSEDNTGELFF | TGTGCCAGCAGTGAGGACAACACCGGGGAGCTGTTTTTT
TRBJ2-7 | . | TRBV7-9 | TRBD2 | CASSLAGRAEQYF | TGTGCCAGCAGCTTAGCAGGGAGGGCCGAGCAGTACTTC
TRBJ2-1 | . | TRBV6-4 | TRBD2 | CASPLADSYNEQFF | TGTGCCAGCCCACTAGCGGATTCCTACAATGAGCAGTTCTTC
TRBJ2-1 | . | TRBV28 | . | CASSLGPQKNEQFF | TGTGCCAGCAGTTTAGGGCCACAGAAAAATGAGCAGTTCTTC
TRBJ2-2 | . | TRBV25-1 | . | CASSGGAGGTGELFF | TGTGCCAGCAGTGGCGGGGCAGGGGGCACCGGGGAGCTGTTTTTT